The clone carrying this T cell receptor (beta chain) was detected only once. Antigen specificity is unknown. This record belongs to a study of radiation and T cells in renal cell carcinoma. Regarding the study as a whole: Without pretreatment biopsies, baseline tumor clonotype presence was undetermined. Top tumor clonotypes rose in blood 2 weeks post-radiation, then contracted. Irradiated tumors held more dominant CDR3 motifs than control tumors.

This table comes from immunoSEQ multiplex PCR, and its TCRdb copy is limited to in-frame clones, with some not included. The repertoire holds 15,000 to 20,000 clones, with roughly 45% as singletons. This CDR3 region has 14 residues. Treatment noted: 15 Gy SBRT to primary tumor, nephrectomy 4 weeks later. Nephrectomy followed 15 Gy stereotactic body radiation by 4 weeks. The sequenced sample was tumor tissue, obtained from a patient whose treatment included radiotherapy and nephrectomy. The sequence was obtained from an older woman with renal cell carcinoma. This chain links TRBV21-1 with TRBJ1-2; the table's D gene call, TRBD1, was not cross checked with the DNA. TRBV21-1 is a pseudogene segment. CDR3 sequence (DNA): TGTGCCAGCAGCCCCCGGACAGGTAACTATGGCTACACCTTC. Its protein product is CASSPRTGNYGYTF.